These 20 T cell receptor beta chains were all obtained from the same sample, sequenced in a study of T cells in Graves' hyperthyroidism and ophthalmopathy. Amplification of TCR beta CDR3 regions used RNA as the template. HTBI primers were the set used in a first-round RT-PCR of the TCR CDR3. Each CDR3 protein is one row after TCRdb ran MiXCR on the multiplex PCR reads. Here the sample spans hundreds of thousands of distinct CDR3 sequences, approximately 24% being singletons. Sequenced sample: blood. These receptors came from a middle-aged woman with Graves' ophthalmopathy.

In its sample, this clonotype was seen many times. The J gene is TRBJ2-7, the V gene TRBV28; TRBD2 aligns across 11 bases. The trim removed 7 bases at V and 7 bases at J, leaving 18 bases unmatched. Germline CDR1 and CDR2: MDHEN and SYDVKM. The CDR3 length is 17 residues. The DNA for the CDR3 is TGTGCCAGCACGACCCCAGTCATCACTAGCGGGAGTGGTGAGCAGTACTTC. Translation: CASTTPVITSGSGEQYF.

This clonotype was recorded at least ten times. V is TRBV15 and J is TRBJ2-2, with D possibly being TRBD1 (6 bases). The CDR3 is made up of 15 amino acids. The germline V gene encodes CDR1 LNHNV and CDR2 YYDKDF (reference sequence). Trimming shortened V by 5 bases and J by 1 base, and 11 bases separated the two germline ends. The DNA of the CDR3 is TGTGCCACCAGCCCGGGACATCAGAACACCGGGGAGCTGTTTTTT. Amino acids: CATSPGHQNTGELFF.

To note about this clonotype: A read error may account for a junction end that differs from germline. The gene calls are TRBV19 and TRBJ2-4, with a weak D call TRBD1 (7 bases). The CDR3 runs to 16 residues. Germline lookup yields CDR1 LNHDA and CDR2 SQIVND (reference sequence). The CDR3 loop reads CASSIMAGGQSNIQHF. DNA for the CDR3: TGTGCCAGTAGTATAATGGCCGGGGGACAGTCTAACATTCAGCACTTC. The full variable domain, with the rest looked up from reference TRBV19 and TRBJ2-4, is DGGITQSPKYLFRKEGQNVTLSCEQNLNHDAMYWYRQDPGQGLRLIYYSQIVNDFQKGDIAEGYSVSREKKESFPLTVTSAQKNPTAFYLCASSIMAGGQSNIQHFGAGTRLSVL.

This clonotype came up a few times. V and J are TRBV15 and TRBJ2-5; D remains unclear. The CDR3 covers 14 residues. Trimming stripped 0 bases from V and 7 bases from J, with 12 bases between. Germline V gives CDR1 LNHNV, CDR2 YYDKDF (reference sequence). CDR3 residues: CATSRDRALGTQYF. CDR3 DNA sequence: TGTGCCACCAGCAGAGATAGGGCCCTTGGGACCCAGTACTTC.

This clonotype was seen only a few times. The rearrangement uses TRBV6-2 or TRBV6-3 and TRBJ1-5; D gene unclear. The germline CDR1 and CDR2 sequences are MNHEY and SVGEGT. V lost 0 bases and J lost 7, with 7 bases in between. The CDR3 runs 13 residues. The DNA of the CDR3 is TGTGCCAGCAGTTACTCGATCTCCCAGCCCCAGCATTTT. It yields the protein CASSYSISQPQHF.

In its sample, this clonotype was seen many times. This CDR3 reads CASSVSETSGTQQYF. DNA of the CDR3: TGTGCCAGCAGTGTGTCGGAGACTAGCGGGACCCAGCAGTACTTC. The chain joins TRBV2 to TRBJ2-7; 11 nucleotides match TRBD2. This CDR3 region has 15 residues. V lost 4 bases and J lost 8; bases outside the gene matches: 10. Germline CDR1 SNHLY, CDR2 FYNNEI.

The chain carries TRBV12-3 or TRBV12-4 and TRBJ1-3; D is undetermined. Trimming removed 6 bases from V and 0 bases from J, with 6 bases in between. This CDR3 region has 13 residues. The chain's CDR3 is CASRETSGNTIYF. In nucleotides, the CDR3 is TGTGCCAGCAGAGAGACCTCTGGAAACACCATATATTTT.

The chain links TRBV6-4 to TRBJ2-1; 9 positions agree with TRBD2. Trimming cost V 6 bases and J 1 base; bases outside gene matches: 4. CDR1 and CDR2 (germline): MRHNA, SNTAGT. The CDR3 covers 15 residues. The CDR3 DNA reads as TGTGCCAGCAGGCCAACTAGCGGGTCCTACAATGAGCAGTTCTTC. Amino acid sequence: CASRPTSGSYNEQFF.

The CDR3 DNA is TGTGCCAGTAGTATGGAAGGTTACGAGCAGTACTTC. As protein: CASSMEGYEQYF. The chain uses TRBV19 and TRBJ2-7, with D unclear. CDR1 and CDR2 (germline): LNHDA, SQIVND (reference sequence). The CDR3 sequence is 12 residues long. Trimming pared 3 bases from V and 4 bases from J, leaving 7 bases between.

CDR3 DNA: TGTGCCAGCAGTGGGTCCGGGACAGGAAATCTCCCTACCTACGAGCAGTACTTC. Translating gives CASSGSGTGNLPTYEQYF. The chain carries TRBV6-1 and TRBJ2-7, with 8 bases that match TRBD1. CDR3 length: 18 residues. Unmatched junction bases numbered 16, after V lost 4 bases and J lost 2 bases. Per the germline V gene, CDR1 is MNHNS and CDR2 is SASEGT.

This clonotype was recorded many times. The chain recombines TRBV13 with TRBJ1-2; a possible D gene is TRBD1 (5 bases). The CDR3 loop spans 16 amino acids. Germline V gene data show CDR1 as PRHDT and CDR2 as FYEKMQ (reference sequence). V was pared by 5 bases and J by 6 bases, with 22 bases between. Written as DNA, the CDR3 is TGTGCCAGCAGCCCCCGCCGCTCGACAGAAGGGCATGGCTACACCTTC. Protein: CASSPRRSTEGHGYTF.

This clonotype was observed many times. The chain has TRBV24-1 and TRBJ2-5; 8 positions match TRBD1. In germline, CDR1 is KGHDR, CDR2 SFDVKD. The CDR3 has 15 residues. With 2 bases clipped from V and 5 bases from J, the junction kept 6 bases outside the gene matches. As DNA, the CDR3 is TGTGCCACCAGTGATTCGACAGGGGTAGAGGAGACCCAGTACTTC. Translated, it gives CATSDSTGVEETQYF.

This clonotype was detected many times. The chain uses TRBV29-1 and TRBJ2-7; tentatively, D is TRBD1 (5 bases). Germline V CDR1 and CDR2: SQVTM, ANQGSEA. Between the trimmed V and J ends, which lost 6 bases and 0 bases, there was a span of 12 bases. The CDR3 runs to 13 residues. CDR3 sequence: CSVQVTSSYEQYF. DNA of the CDR3: TGCAGCGTACAGGTTACCAGCTCCTACGAGCAGTACTTC.

This clonotype was detected a few times. The chain joins TRBV18 to TRBJ1-1; possibly TRBD1 for D (5 bases). The germline gives CDR1 KGHSH, CDR2 LQKENI. The CDR3 runs to 14 residues. V was shortened by 6 bases and J by 6 bases, with 17 bases between the two germline ends. The CDR3 is CASSPGIFNAEAFF. The CDR3 bases are TGTGCCAGCTCCCCAGGGATATTCAACGCTGAAGCTTTCTTT.

This chain uses TRBV27 with TRBJ2-7; D gene unclear. V lost 3 bases and J 7 bases, leaving 22 bases between the germline ends. The CDR3 runs 16 residues. Looked up from germline, CDR1 is MNHEY and CDR2 is SMNVEV (reference sequence). The CDR3 coding sequence is TGTGCCAGCAGTTTGAGTCTTGAGACGGTCGCTGGGGAGCAGTACTTC. It yields the protein CASSLSLETVAGEQYF.

This clonotype has ten or more counts. V usage is TRBV29-1 and J usage is TRBJ1-1; D remains unclear. CDR1 and CDR2 (germline): SQVTM, ANQGSEA. Trimming took off 5 bases at V and 5 bases at J, with 12 bases between the two ends. The CDR3 is 12 residues long. For the CDR3, the DNA is TGCAGCGTTCTTCGGGGTTGGACTGAAGCTTTCTTT. The encoded protein is CSVLRGWTEAFF. Looking up the rest from reference TRBV29-1 and TRBJ1-1 gives the full variable domain: SAVISQKPSRDICQRGTSLTIQCQVDSQVTMMFWYRQQPGQSLTLIATANQGSEATYESGFVIDKFPISRPNLTFSTLTVSNMSPEDSSIYLCSVLRGWTEAFFGQGTRLTVV.

The chain couples TRBV7-2 to TRBJ1-1, with 7 bases aligning to TRBD1. CDR1 and CDR2 from the germline V gene are SGHTA and FQGNSA. The CDR3 spans 14 residues. Trimming cost V 5 bases and J 4 bases; bases outside gene matches: 7. The CDR3 sequence is CASSIYRDSTEAFF. The CDR3 DNA is TGTGCCAGCAGCATATACCGGGACAGCACTGAAGCTTTCTTT.

This clonotype occurred many times. V usage is TRBV28 and J usage is TRBJ1-2; the D gene is possibly TRBD1 (6 bases). This CDR3 contains 15 residues. CDR1 is MDHEN and CDR2 is SYDVKM in the germline V gene. V was clipped by 5 bases and J by 3 bases, with 16 bases between them. Written as DNA, the CDR3 is TGTGCCAGCAGTCCACAGGGTCGGGGGGACTATGGCTACACCTTC. Protein sequence: CASSPQGRGDYGYTF.

This clonotype was counted at least ten times. The germline gene is not matched at one end of the junction; a read error may be the cause. The V gene is TRBV10-3, the J gene TRBJ2-5; D gene uncertain. Germline V gene data show CDR1 as ENHRY and CDR2 as SYGVKD. The CDR3 has 13 residues. The CDR3 DNA sequence: TGTGCCGTCAGTGAAGAGCCCGGAGAGACCCAGTACTTC. This translates into CAVSEEPGETQYF.

In its sample, this clonotype was seen many times. The rearrangement links TRBV7-8 to TRBJ2-7; tentatively, D is TRBD1 (6 bases). Germline V lookup: CDR1 SGHVS, CDR2 FQNEAQ. Trimming removed 5 bases at V and 0 bases at J, with 11 bases between. CDR3 length equals 14 residues. CDR3 nucleotide sequence: TGTGCCAGCAGCCTGGGGGCGGTCTCCTACGAGCAGTACTTC. It yields the protein CASSLGAVSYEQYF.